Following are 21 T cell receptor beta chains from one sample sequenced in a study of shared clonotypes between healthy human individuals. Assay: immunoSEQ multiplex PCR; the TCRdb copy retains only in-frame clones and omits some. The data hold roughly 720,000 clones, with about 90% observed a single time. Sample: memory CD8+ T cells from PBMCs. Indicated subset: CD45RO+ cells pooled with CCR7-negative TemRA cells. These receptors all come from a man younger than 35 in good health. Some clones in this sample may be carry-over from other donors' samples.

The chain couples TRBV7-3 to TRBJ2-7; the match to TRBD1 covers 9 bases. Germline values: CDR1 SGHTA, CDR2 FQGTGA. This CDR3 comprises 16 residues. Trimming cost V 5 bases and J 6 bases; bases outside gene matches: 14. CDR3 bases: TGTGCCAGCAGCAATCCAGCGGGACAGGGTCTTAGCGAGCAGTACTTC. Protein: CASSNPAGQGLSEQYF. Together with reference TRBV7-3 and TRBJ2-7, the CDR3 gives the full variable domain: GAGVSQTPSNKVTEKGKYVELRCDPISGHTALYWYRQSLGQGPEFLIYFQGTGAADDSGLPNDRFFAVRPEGSVSTLKIQRTERGDSAVYLCASSNPAGQGLSEQYFGPGTRLTVT.

The rearrangement links TRBV29-1 to TRBJ1-1, with 8 bases fitting TRBD1. V shed 7 bases, J shed 0 bases, and the junction held 10 bases outside the gene matches. The CDR3 extends over 15 amino acids. The germline V gene encodes CDR1 SQVTM and CDR2 ANQGSEA. CDR3 residues: CSGRGQAVMNTEAFF. The DNA for the CDR3 is TGCAGCGGGCGGGGACAGGCTGTCATGAACACTGAAGCTTTCTTT.

This clone was detected only once. V and J are TRBV29-1 and TRBJ2-1; D is unclear. The V gene's germline CDR1 is SQVTM and CDR2 ANQGSEA. The CDR3 sequence is 12 residues long. V lost 4 bases to trimming and J lost 3 bases, with 7 bases between them. Here the CDR3 DNA reads TGCAGCGTTGCGAGCGTCTACAATGAGCAGTTCTTC. Protein product: CSVASVYNEQFF.

This rearrangement joins TRBV15 to TRBJ1-1; no clear D. The V and J ends lost 8 bases and 6 bases respectively, with 16 bases between them. Germline CDR1 is LNHNV and CDR2 is YYDKDF (reference sequence). The CDR3 runs 13 residues. The CDR3 nucleotides read TGTGCCACCCGAAAGTCTAGGGTCGCTGAAGCTTTCTTT. Translation: CATRKSRVAEAFF. Full variable domain (rest looked up from reference TRBV15 and TRBJ1-1): DAMVIQNPRYQVTQFGKPVTLSCSQTLNHNVMYWYQQKSSQAPKLLFHYYDKDFNNEADTPDNFQSRRPNTSFCFLDIRSPGLGDTAMYLCATRKSRVAEAFFGQGTRLTVV.

As to this clone: The sample holds other DNA sequences that translate to the same CDR3. This chain links TRBV11-2 with TRBJ2-7, with 8 positions matching TRBD1. CDR1 and CDR2 (germline): SGHAT, FQNNGV. This CDR3 comprises 15 residues. The junction had 7 bases not matched to a gene; V was cut back by 5 bases and J by 1 base. The CDR3 here is CASSPRTGSSYEQYF. DNA of the CDR3: TGTGCCAGCAGCCCTAGGACAGGGTCGTCCTACGAGCAGTACTTC.

J is TRBJ2-1 and V is TRBV30; D could derive from TRBD1 or TRBD2 (5 bases each). Trimming left V 0 bases short and J 6 bases short, with 18 bases between. Germline V gene lookup returns CDR1 GTSNPN and CDR2 SVGIG (reference sequence). CDR3 length equals 16 residues. DNA of the CDR3: TGTGCCTGGAGTGTAGAGCCAGGGACGGGTTTCAATGAGCAGTTCTTC. Protein: CAWSVEPGTGFNEQFF.

V and J are TRBV7-6 and TRBJ1-1; possible D gene TRBD1, 6 bases. The CDR3 spans 14 residues. Trimming took off 5 bases at V and 4 bases at J, with 14 bases between the two ends. In germline, CDR1 is SGHVS, CDR2 FNYEAQ. CDR3 amino acids: CASSIGGPGTEAFF. In nucleotides, the CDR3 is TGTGCCAGCAGCATAGGGGGACCGGGCACTGAAGCTTTCTTT.

The chain is built from TRBV7-3 and TRBJ2-1; 10 positions match TRBD2. Germline CDR1 SGHTA, CDR2 FQGTGA. V trimming: 5 bases; J trimming: 5 bases; junction bases outside the gene matches: 9. The CDR3 contains 16 residues. CDR3 region: CASSRAASGSDNEQFF. Here the CDR3 DNA reads TGTGCCAGCAGCCGAGCGGCTAGCGGGAGTGACAATGAGCAGTTCTTC.

This clone appeared once. The chain uses TRBV15 and TRBJ1-2; D is perhaps TRBD1 (6 bases). The V end was cut by 0 bases, the J end by 4 bases, with 12 bases between. The CDR3 extends over 15 amino acids. The germline CDR1 and CDR2 sequences are LNHNV and YYDKDF (reference sequence). The chain's CDR3 is CATSRDAGGVYGYTF. The DNA of the CDR3 is TGTGCCACCAGCAGAGACGCTGGGGGCGTCTATGGCTACACCTTC.

A single count supports this clone. The CDR3: CASSLGHRLTDTQYF. DNA of the CDR3: TGTGCCAGCAGCTTAGGGCACAGACTCACAGATACGCAGTATTTT. The V gene is TRBV7-8, the J gene TRBJ2-3, with unresolved D. From germline, CDR1 is SGHVS and CDR2 FQNEAQ. CDR3 length: 15 amino acids. The germline V and J ends were trimmed by 1 base and 2 bases, with 10 bases remaining between them.

This CDR3 is CASLIAGGNEQFF. The DNA for the CDR3 is TGTGCCAGCTTAATCGCGGGGGGCAATGAGCAGTTCTTC. The gene calls are TRBV28 and TRBJ2-1; 8 nucleotides line up with TRBD2. J lost 6 bases, V lost 8 bases, and 6 bases had no gene match. The CDR3 length is 13 residues. Germline loops: CDR1 MDHEN, CDR2 SYDVKM.

The chain is built from TRBV10-3 and TRBJ2-1; unclear D gene. CDR1 is ENHRY, CDR2 SYGVKD, per germline. The CDR3 totals 13 residues. Between the trimmed V and J ends, which lost 7 bases and 8 bases, there was a span of 15 bases. Written as DNA, the CDR3 is TGTGCCATCATGTACGGTGCTGGGTATGAGCAGTTCTTC. Residues: CAIMYGAGYEQFF.

V gene TRBV5-4 combines with J gene TRBJ1-5; possibly TRBD1 for D (5 bases). Germline lookup yields CDR1 SGHNT and CDR2 YYREEE (reference sequence). V lost 5 bases, J lost 2 bases, and 11 bases lay in between. The CDR3 length is 14 residues. DNA for the CDR3: TGTGCCAGCAGAAGGGACCAGCGCAATCAGCCCCAGCATTTT. Protein: CASRRDQRNQPQHF.

This chain joins TRBV7-8 and TRBJ2-1; the match to TRBD1 covers 10 bases. The CDR3 consists of 17 residues. Looked up from germline, CDR1 is SGHVS and CDR2 is FQNEAQ. J was trimmed by 6 bases and V by 0 bases; bases with no gene match: 8. The CDR3 here is CASSLARVGQGSNEQFF. The CDR3 DNA reads TGTGCCAGCAGCTTAGCGCGCGTGGGACAGGGGTCCAATGAGCAGTTCTTC. Looking up the rest from reference TRBV7-8 and TRBJ2-1 gives the full variable domain: GAGVSQSPRYKVAKRGQDVALRCDPISGHVSLFWYQQALGQGPEFLTYFQNEAQLDKSGLPSDRFFAERPEGSVSTLKIQRTQQEDSAVYLCASSLARVGQGSNEQFFGPGTRLTVL.

The chain joins TRBV27 to TRBJ2-3, with 10 bases aligning to TRBD2. The CDR3 has 17 amino acids. Losses at the gene ends were 8 bases for V and 3 bases for J; bases not matched to a gene: 14. The V gene's germline CDR1 is MNHEY and CDR2 SMNVEV (reference sequence). The DNA of the CDR3 is TGTGCCAGCCTTCCCTTACCAAAGCGGGAGGGGACAGATACGCAGTATTTT. Translated: CASLPLPKREGTDTQYF.

The rearrangement joins TRBV27 to TRBJ1-1; D not resolved. V gave up 3 bases and J gave up 4 bases, with 18 bases separating them. The CDR3 is 16 residues long. Germline CDR1 MNHEY, CDR2 SMNVEV (reference sequence). This CDR3 is CASSLKGYIVGTEAFF. Written as DNA, the CDR3 is TGTGCCAGCAGTTTGAAAGGATATATCGTCGGCACTGAAGCTTTCTTT.

In its sample, this clone was seen many times. V and J are TRBV19 and TRBJ1-2; D call uncertain. Germline values: CDR1 LNHDA, CDR2 SQIVND (reference sequence). V shed 6 bases and J shed 5 bases, with 25 bases lying between them. The CDR3 sequence is 17 residues long. The CDR3 here is CASSSDETDYPLYGYTF. The CDR3 DNA sequence: TGTGCCAGTAGCTCCGACGAAACCGATTATCCCCTTTATGGCTACACCTTC.

The J gene is TRBJ2-5, the V gene TRBV11-3, with a tentative D call TRBD2 (5 bases). This CDR3 has 16 amino acids. CDR1 is SGHNT, CDR2 YENEEA, per germline. V dropped 1 base and J dropped 0 bases, with 12 bases sitting between them. Here the CDR3 reads CASSLAPHGDQETQYF. The CDR3 nucleotides read TGTGCCAGCAGCTTAGCACCCCACGGGGACCAAGAGACCCAGTACTTC.

This chain uses TRBV11-2 with TRBJ1-3; D gene ambiguous. V lost 1 base to trimming and J lost 8 bases, with 12 bases between them. Germline CDR1 is SGHAT and CDR2 is FQNNGV. The CDR3 spans 14 residues. The CDR3 coding sequence is TGTGCCAGCAGCTTAGGTCCCATCGGGGACACCATATATTTT. Its protein is CASSLGPIGDTIYF. Full variable domain (outside the CDR3, taken from reference TRBV11-2 and TRBJ1-3): EAGVAQSPRYKIIEKRQSVAFWCNPISGHATLYWYQQILGQGPKLLIQFQNNGVVDDSQLPKDRFSAERLKGVDSTLKIQPAKLEDSAVYLCASSLGPIGDTIYFGEGSWLTVV.

Worth noting for this clone: Other DNA sequences within the sample encode an identical CDR3. This chain links TRBV27 with TRBJ2-1; D is uncertain. The CDR3 sequence is 15 residues long. V lost 2 bases and J lost 0, with 8 bases in between. CDR1 MNHEY and CDR2 SMNVEV come from the germline V gene (reference sequence). The CDR3 is CASSLGRSSYNEQFF. The CDR3 nucleotides read TGTGCCAGCAGTTTAGGAAGAAGCTCCTACAATGAGCAGTTCTTC.

This clone has only one observation. The V and J genes are TRBV5-1 and TRBJ1-2, with a tentative D call TRBD1 (6 bases). CDR3 length equals 15 residues. Trimming took off 4 bases at V and 1 base at J, with 14 bases between the two ends. CDR1 is SGHRS, CDR2 YFSETQ, per germline. Here the CDR3 reads CASSPRGHLNYGYTF. CDR3 sequence (DNA): TGCGCCAGCAGCCCGAGGGGACACCTTAACTATGGCTACACCTTC.